These 15 T cell receptor beta chains came from one sample sequenced in a study of T-cell reconstitution after alpha-beta-depleted transplantation in children (dated by TCRdb to 2016 to 2017). The treatment or condition label for this specimen denotes: allogeneic hematopoietic cell transplantation with graft depleted of TCRalphabeta T cells and CD19 B cells. Library preparation was by PCR. TCRdb shows the sequencer as Illumina HiSeq 2500. TCR libraries were prepared with molecular barcoding, using unique molecular identifiers to normalize TCRbeta repertoire quantification. Using fastp trimming at Q25 and MiXCR clonotype assembly, TCRdb reanalyzed the public sequencing data and kept in-frame beta chains. Records with the same CDR3 protein are collapsed into one entry carrying the most frequent genes and DNA. The sample has about 830,000 distinct CDR3 sequences on record, 16% of them singletons. In total, the top ten clones hold around 5.3% of the sample.

The sample here was PBMCs, mostly from graft donor cells, taken 360 days after TCRalphabeta/CD19-depleted stem cell transplant. The receptor source for this set is a male patient younger than 18 who had a stem cell transplant for acute lymphoblastic leukemia, so the T cells may come from the graft donor.

The chain combines TRBV12-3 or TRBV12-4 with TRBJ2-2; 9 bases are shared with TRBD2. CDR3 length equals 17 residues. Trimming took 2 bases from V and 4 from J; bases not matched to a gene: 8. The CDR3 DNA follows: TGTGCCAGCAGTTTATCGGCGGGAGGGCCGGGCACCGGGGAGCTGTTTTTT. Encoded protein: CASSLSAGGPGTGELFF.

This clonotype was seen only a few times. This chain joins TRBV11-2 and TRBJ2-7; 11 nucleotides agree with TRBD2. The V gene's germline CDR1 is SGHAT and CDR2 FQNNGV. V lost 7 bases, J lost 1 base, and 12 bases stayed unmatched. The CDR3 spans 17 residues. CDR3 sequence reads: CASTPGLAAWGSYEQYF. In nucleotides, the CDR3 is TGTGCCAGCACTCCGGGACTAGCGGCTTGGGGGTCCTACGAGCAGTACTTC.

This clonotype was counted at least ten times. The chain is built from TRBV6-5 and TRBJ2-3; D unresolved. The CDR3 totals 14 residues. V lost 2 bases to trimming and J lost 0 bases, with 6 bases between them. Germline CDR1 and CDR2: MNHEY and SVGAGI. DNA of the CDR3: TGTGCCAGCAGTTACGAGATGAGCACAGATACGCAGTATTTT. It yields the protein CASSYEMSTDTQYF.

DNA for the CDR3: TGCGCCAGCAGCTCACAACCACATCTAGTTGGAGAGACCCAGTACTTC. It translates to CASSSQPHLVGETQYF. The gene calls are TRBV5-1 and TRBJ2-5; D not resolved. The germline V and J ends were trimmed by 3 bases and 4 bases, with 19 bases remaining between them. This CDR3 has 16 residues. Germline CDR1 is SGHRS and CDR2 is YFSETQ.

This clonotype has just a few counts. This chain links TRBV5-1 with TRBJ2-3; D might be TRBD2 (5 bases). V shed 6 bases and J shed 2 bases, with 13 bases lying between them. Germline lookup yields CDR1 SGHRS and CDR2 YFSETQ. The CDR3 has 14 amino acids. CDR3 loop: CASKEVAVTDTQYF. Written as DNA, the CDR3 is TGCGCCAGCAAGGAGGTAGCTGTCACAGATACGCAGTATTTT.

This clonotype was detected ten times or more. The genes are TRBV5-1 and TRBJ2-5; D call uncertain. V was pared by 4 bases and J by 2 bases, with 9 bases between. Germline CDR1 is SGHRS and CDR2 is YFSETQ. The length of the CDR3 is 13 residues. This CDR3 is CASSLTSQETQYF. For the CDR3, the DNA is TGCGCCAGCAGCCTTACCTCACAAGAGACCCAGTACTTC.

The gene calls are TRBV7-3 and TRBJ2-1; 13 positions agree with TRBD2. CDR1 SGHTA and CDR2 FQGTGA come from the germline V gene. V lost 4 bases to trimming and J lost 6 bases; unmatched junction nucleotides: 6. The CDR3 spans 16 residues. The CDR3 is CASSSGLAGFGNEQFF. The DNA of the CDR3 is TGTGCCAGCAGCTCGGGACTAGCGGGATTTGGCAATGAGCAGTTCTTC.

The chain recombines TRBV12-3 or TRBV12-4 with TRBJ2-5; D is unresolved. V was pared by 6 bases and J by 5 bases, with 13 bases between. CDR3 size: 13 residues. CDR3 in DNA: TGTGCCAGCAGGGCCCCCGACGGGGAGACCCAGTACTTC. Translated: CASRAPDGETQYF.

In its sample, this clonotype was seen a few times. V is TRBV2 and J is TRBJ2-7; D gene uncertain. Germline CDR1 reads SNHLY; CDR2 reads FYNNEI. The CDR3 is made up of 10 amino acids. Trimming took off 2 bases at V and 9 bases at J, with 5 bases between the two ends. The CDR3: CASSEITQYF. Written as DNA, the CDR3 is TGTGCCAGCAGTGAAATCACGCAGTACTTC.

This chain uses TRBV6-5 with TRBJ2-1, with D unclear. The germline V gene has CDR1 MNHEY and CDR2 SVGAGI. The CDR3 consists of 15 residues. The V end was cut by 2 bases, the J end by 9 bases, with 17 bases between. Written as DNA, the CDR3 is TGTGCCAGCAGTTACGCGGCTCCTGGGGATGGTGAGCAGTTCTTC. The encoded protein is CASSYAAPGDGEQFF.

The table lists this clonotype with a few counts. This sequence joins TRBV20-1 and TRBJ2-1, with a possible D match to TRBD2 (5 bases). This CDR3 contains 15 residues. Looked up from germline, CDR1 is DFQATT and CDR2 is SNEGSKA (reference sequence). V shed 1 base and J shed 0 bases, with 10 bases lying between them. CDR3 residues: CSARVGRGSYNEQFF. The DNA of the CDR3 is TGCAGTGCTAGAGTTGGCCGGGGCTCCTACAATGAGCAGTTCTTC.

This clonotype was seen more than once but under ten times. The genes are TRBV4-1 and TRBJ2-1, with D perhaps TRBD1 or TRBD2 (6 bases each). V lost 1 base and J 15 bases, leaving 16 bases between the germline ends. Germline-derived CDR1 and CDR2 are MGHRA and YSYEKL. The CDR3 length is 13 residues. CDR3: CASSQVRGERRFF. Written as DNA, the CDR3 is TGCGCCAGCAGCCAAGTAAGGGGGGAGCGTCGGTTCTTC.

This clonotype was observed at least ten times. The rearrangement links TRBV5-1 to TRBJ2-2; 8 bases align to TRBD1. This CDR3 region has 17 residues. Trimming removed 1 base from V and 4 bases from J; junction bases left unmatched: 9. Germline CDR1 and CDR2: SGHRS and YFSETQ. The CDR3 reads CASSLRRQGATTGELFF. The CDR3 nucleotides read TGCGCCAGCAGCTTGAGGCGCCAGGGGGCTACCACCGGGGAGCTGTTTTTT.

This rearrangement joins TRBV11-2 to TRBJ2-1, with a tentative D call TRBD2 (5 bases). CDR1 and CDR2 from the germline V gene are SGHAT and FQNNGV. This CDR3 is built from 15 residues. Trimming removed 1 base at V and 4 bases at J, with 11 bases between. CDR3 DNA: TGTGCCAGCAGCTTAGCGGGGAAATTTTACAATGAGCAGTTCTTC. The encoded protein is CASSLAGKFYNEQFF.

This chain connects TRBV5-6 to TRBJ1-1; 11 bases match TRBD1. CDR3 length equals 15 residues. The germline CDR1 and CDR2 sequences are SGHDT and YYEEEE. V lost 6 bases to trimming and J lost 4 bases; unmatched junction nucleotides: 8. Here the CDR3 DNA reads TGTGCCAGCATTCAAGTCGGGACAGGGGGCACTGAAGCTTTCTTT. Residues: CASIQVGTGGTEAFF.